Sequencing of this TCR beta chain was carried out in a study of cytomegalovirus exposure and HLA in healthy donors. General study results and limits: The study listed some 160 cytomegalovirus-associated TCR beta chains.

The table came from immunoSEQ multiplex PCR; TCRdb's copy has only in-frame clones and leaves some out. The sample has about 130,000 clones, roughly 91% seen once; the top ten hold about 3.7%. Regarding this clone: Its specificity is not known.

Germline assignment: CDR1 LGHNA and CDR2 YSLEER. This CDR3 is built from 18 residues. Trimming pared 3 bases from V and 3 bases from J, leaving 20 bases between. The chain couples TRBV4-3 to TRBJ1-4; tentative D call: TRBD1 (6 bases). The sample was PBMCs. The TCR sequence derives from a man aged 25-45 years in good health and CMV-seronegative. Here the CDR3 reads CASSQGGPGAWANEKLFF. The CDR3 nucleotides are TGCGCCAGCAGCCAGGGTGGGCCAGGGGCGTGGGCTAATGAAAAACTGTTTTTT.